These 22 T cell receptor beta chains share one sample of origin, sequenced in a study of T cell changes during pregnancy in multiple sclerosis. Here immunoSEQ multiplex PCR was the method, and the copy in TCRdb shows in-frame clones only, minus some. The repertoire includes approximately 64,000 clones, 92% of them detected once, and around 2.3% sits in the top ten. This specimen was peripheral blood, taken in the first trimester of pregnancy. These receptors all come from a female donor with multiple sclerosis, enrolled in a pregnancy study.

This chain connects TRBV6-1 to TRBJ2-5; possibly TRBD1 for D (7 bases). CDR1 is MNHNS, CDR2 SASEGT, per germline. This CDR3 region has 15 residues. V lost 4 bases, J lost 6 bases, and 18 bases lay in between. In DNA, the CDR3 is TGTGCCAGCAGTGGGGTACAGGGGAGGACGCAGACCCAGTACTTC. Encoded protein: CASSGVQGRTQTQYF.

This clone was counted a single time. V and J are TRBV19 and TRBJ1-5, with unresolved D. This CDR3 comprises 14 residues. Germline V CDR1 and CDR2: LNHDA, SQIVND (reference sequence). V lost 5 bases to trimming and J lost 2 bases, with 10 bases between them. The CDR3, as DNA: TGTGCCAGTAGTGAGGGTTATGGCAATCAGCCCCAGCATTTT. Protein product: CASSEGYGNQPQHF.

The J gene is TRBJ2-3, the V gene TRBV7-9; 7 nucleotides agree with TRBD1. The V and J ends lost 0 bases and 4 bases, in that order; junction bases with no gene match: 4. Germline CDR1 is SEHNR and CDR2 is FQNEAQ (reference sequence). The CDR3 runs 15 residues. The CDR3 loop is CASSLAQGSADTQYF. CDR3 nucleotides: TGTGCCAGCAGCTTAGCACAGGGGAGTGCAGATACGCAGTATTTT.

V gene TRBV19 combines with J gene TRBJ2-3; no definite D call. The CDR3 contains 14 residues. Trimming removed 5 bases at V and 0 bases at J, with 9 bases between. Germline values: CDR1 LNHDA, CDR2 SQIVND (reference sequence). Here the CDR3 reads CASSPQVSTDTQYF. In DNA form, the CDR3 reads TGTGCCAGTAGTCCGCAGGTCAGCACAGATACGCAGTATTTT.

This chain links TRBV6-1 with TRBJ2-7; 10 nucleotides agree with TRBD1. CDR1 and CDR2 (germline): MNHNS, SASEGT. V shed 7 bases, J shed 2 bases, and the junction held 5 bases outside the gene matches. This CDR3 is 14 amino acids long. CDR3 loop: CASTRTGGPYEQYF. The CDR3 coding sequence is TGTGCCAGCACCCGGACAGGGGGGCCCTACGAGCAGTACTTC.

The J gene is TRBJ2-3, the V gene TRBV7-9; 9 positions agree with TRBD2. CDR1 is SEHNR and CDR2 is FQNEAQ in the germline V gene (reference sequence). After removal of 5 bases from V and 6 bases from J, the junction contained 18 bases not matched to a gene. CDR3 length: 18 amino acids. The DNA of the CDR3 is TGTGCCAGCAGCCCCCCTCGTGGCGCGGGAGGGCAACGCGATACGCAGTATTTT. The encoded protein is CASSPPRGAGGQRDTQYF.

J is TRBJ2-3 and V is TRBV4-1; 14 nucleotides line up with TRBD2. The CDR3 is 17 residues long. The trim removed 1 base at V and 8 bases at J, leaving 8 bases unmatched. From germline, CDR1 is MGHRA and CDR2 YSYEKL. The CDR3 here is CASSQGPGTSGGGTQYF. CDR3 sequence (DNA): TGCGCCAGCAGCCAAGGCCCTGGGACTAGCGGGGGAGGTACGCAGTATTTT.

The CDR3, as DNA: TGTGCCCGCGCGCTTAAAGGAGGGACTAGCGGGAGTGGCGAGCAGTACTTC. It specifies CARALKGGTSGSGEQYF. The V and J genes are TRBV30 and TRBJ2-7; 14 bases agree with TRBD2. Germline V gene lookup returns CDR1 GTSNPN and CDR2 SVGIG (reference sequence). This CDR3 contains 17 residues. The trim removed 8 bases at V and 6 bases at J, leaving 18 bases unmatched.

The chain joins TRBV19 to TRBJ2-3, with D tentatively TRBD2 (5 bases). The V gene lost 1 base and the J gene lost 4 bases, with 15 bases spanning the gap. Looked up from germline, CDR1 is LNHDA and CDR2 is SQIVND (reference sequence). The CDR3 is 16 residues long. As DNA, the CDR3 is TGTGCCAGTAGTATAGGGGCCTCTAGCTCTCCAGATACGCAGTATTTT. Protein product: CASSIGASSSPDTQYF.

The J gene is TRBJ2-7, the V gene TRBV27; TRBD2 aligns across 15 bases. The CDR3 extends over 16 amino acids. V lost 4 bases and J lost 6; bases outside the gene matches: 7. CDR1 is MNHEY and CDR2 is SMNVEV in the germline V gene (reference sequence). Here the CDR3 reads CASSSRTSGRAGEQYF. In DNA form, the CDR3 reads TGTGCCAGCAGTTCCAGGACTAGCGGGAGGGCGGGCGAGCAGTACTTC.

The chain is built from TRBV27 and TRBJ2-7, with 10 positions matching TRBD2. The CDR3 has 15 residues. Germline-derived CDR1 and CDR2 are MNHEY and SMNVEV (reference sequence). The V segment lost 8 bases and the J segment 2 bases; nucleotides outside the gene matches: 9. CDR3 DNA: TGTGCCAGCCACTTACGGACTAGCGGTCCCTACGAGCAGTACTTC. It yields the protein CASHLRTSGPYEQYF.

The CDR3 loop reads CASSLPPLRQYF. CDR3 nucleotides: TGTGCCAGCAGCTTACCCCCTCTCAGGCAGTACTTC. The rearrangement joins TRBV7-2 to TRBJ2-7; D gene uncertain. The CDR3 loop spans 12 amino acids. Germline loops: CDR1 SGHTA, CDR2 FQGNSA. V was trimmed by 2 bases and J by 9 bases, leaving 11 bases between them.

The J gene is TRBJ1-2, the V gene TRBV27, with 8 bases aligning to TRBD1. CDR1 is MNHEY and CDR2 is SMNVEV in the germline V gene (reference sequence). The CDR3 consists of 13 residues. Trimming removed 9 bases from V and 2 bases from J; junction bases left unmatched: 5. DNA for the CDR3: TGTGCCAGTTCGGACAGGGCGAACTATGGCTACACCTTC. Its protein is CASSDRANYGYTF.

This chain links TRBV11-3 with TRBJ2-7; no reliable D call. CDR1 is SGHNT and CDR2 is YENEEA in the germline V gene. Deletions cut 1 base from V and 2 bases from J, with 6 bases between. The CDR3 loop spans 13 amino acids. In DNA form, the CDR3 reads TGTGCCAGCAGCTTAGCCGTAGCCTACGAGCAGTACTTC. Its protein product is CASSLAVAYEQYF. The entire variable domain, with the rest obtained from reference TRBV11-3 and TRBJ2-7, is as follows: EAGVVQSPRYKIIEKKQPVAFWCNPISGHNTLYWYLQNLGQGPELLIRYENEEAVDDSQLPKDRFSAERLKGVDSTLKIQPAELGDSAVYLCASSLAVAYEQYFGPGTRLTVT.

The chain has TRBV5-4 and TRBJ2-4, with TRBD2 matching over 11 bases. The CDR3 is made up of 16 amino acids. CDR1 is SGHNT and CDR2 is YYREEE in the germline V gene (reference sequence). V shed 4 bases and J 2 bases; nucleotides not matched to a gene: 5. CDR3 DNA: TGTGCCAGCAGCATTCGACTAGCGGGAACCAAAAACATTCAGTACTTC. It specifies CASSIRLAGTKNIQYF. Drawing the rest from reference TRBV5-4 and TRBJ2-4, the complete variable domain is ETGVTQSPTHLIKTRGQQVTLRCSSQSGHNTVSWYQQALGQGPQFIFQYYREEENGRGNFPPRFSGLQFPNYSSELNVNALELDDSALYLCASSIRLAGTKNIQYFGAGTRLSVL.

The chain links TRBV6-5 to TRBJ2-3, with 8 bases identical to TRBD2. The CDR3 is 15 residues long. Losses at the gene ends were 4 bases for V and 4 bases for J; bases not matched to a gene: 7. Germline V gene data show CDR1 as MNHEY and CDR2 as SVGAGI. CDR3 region: CASSSIAGHSDTQYF. The CDR3 DNA reads as TGTGCCAGCAGTTCCATAGCGGGACACTCAGATACGCAGTATTTT.

This clone came up once. This sequence joins TRBV15 and TRBJ2-3; 7 bases are a match to TRBD1. This CDR3 is built from 15 residues. J gave up 4 bases and V 0 bases, and 4 bases lay outside the gene matches. CDR1 is LNHNV, CDR2 YYDKDF, per germline (reference sequence). The CDR3 here is CATSREGGGSDTQYF. As DNA, the CDR3 is TGTGCCACCAGCAGAGAAGGGGGCGGCTCAGATACGCAGTATTTT. The whole variable domain, filled in from reference TRBV15 and TRBJ2-3, reads DAMVIQNPRYQVTQFGKPVTLSCSQTLNHNVMYWYQQKSSQAPKLLFHYYDKDFNNEADTPDNFQSRRPNTSFCFLDIRSPGLGDTAMYLCATSREGGGSDTQYFGPGTRLTVL.

This rearrangement joins TRBV28 to TRBJ2-7; TRBD2 might be the D (6 bases). Per the germline V gene, CDR1 is MDHEN and CDR2 is SYDVKM. The CDR3 length is 14 residues. V was shortened by 5 bases and J by 1 base, with 12 bases between the two germline ends. In nucleotides, the CDR3 is TGTGCCAGCAGTCCTCCGGGACTTTCCTACGAGCAGTACTTC. Encoded protein: CASSPPGLSYEQYF.

This chain connects TRBV4-2 to TRBJ2-3; 9 nucleotides line up with TRBD2. Unmatched junction bases numbered 10, after V lost 2 bases and J lost 4 bases. The CDR3 covers 17 residues. The germline gives CDR1 LGHNA, CDR2 YNFKEQ. The CDR3 sequence is CASSQNEAGGGADTQYF. The DNA of the CDR3 is TGTGCCAGCAGCCAAAACGAAGCGGGAGGTGGTGCAGATACGCAGTATTTT.

The J gene is TRBJ2-1, the V gene TRBV19; 16 nucleotides line up with TRBD2. The length of the CDR3 is 15 residues. CDR1 is LNHDA, CDR2 SQIVND, per germline (reference sequence). Trimming cost V 10 bases and J 12 bases; bases outside gene matches: 12. The CDR3 loop is CATEKGTSGRAGQFF. In DNA form, the CDR3 reads TGTGCCACAGAGAAAGGGACTAGCGGGAGGGCCGGGCAGTTCTTC.

The chain has TRBV13 and TRBJ2-7; D not certain. CDR1 and CDR2 (germline): PRHDT, FYEKMQ (reference sequence). V was clipped by 5 bases and J by 0 bases, with 8 bases between them. This CDR3 has 13 amino acids. Here the CDR3 reads CASSLDNSYEQYF. The CDR3 DNA reads TGTGCCAGCAGCCTCGACAACTCCTACGAGCAGTACTTC.

This sequence joins TRBV7-6 and TRBJ1-3; D possibly corresponds to TRBD1 (5 bases). Germline CDR1 reads SGHVS; CDR2 reads FNYEAQ. Trimming pared 3 bases from V and 8 bases from J, leaving 17 bases between. The CDR3 spans 15 residues. The CDR3 protein is CASSFGGSLFDTIYF. The DNA of the CDR3 is TGTGCCAGCAGCTTTGGGGGGAGCTTATTCGACACCATATATTTT.